In its sample, the clone carrying this T cell receptor beta chain was seen once. The sample is drawn from a study of blood T cell repertoires in COVID-19. Study summary: PBMCs, B-cell-depleted T cells, or T cells were the source of the cDNA or gDNA that made up the material.

In Cohort 3, a recovered donor had either two negative PCRs, clearance, or symptom resolution. Per the original methods: The assay estimated nucleated cells by amplifying reference gene primers. Sequenced by immunoSEQ multiplex PCR; TCRdb stores in-frame clones only, minus some. That table furnishes V, J and clone size, whereas the DNA furnished D and trimming. The repertoire includes roughly 500,000 clones, about nine tenths of them detected once, and 8.3% sits in the top ten. The V and J ends lost 2 bases and 3 bases, in that order; junction bases with no gene match: 6. CDR3 length equals 16 residues. The germline V gene has CDR1 SGHVS and CDR2 FQNEAQ.

Sequencing input: PBMCs or T cells enriched from blood (not recorded which). V usage is TRBV7-8 and J usage is TRBJ2-3; 9 bases agree with TRBD2. The TCR originated in a woman aged 60-75 years who had recovered from COVID-19. The CDR3 here is CASSLFGAGGTDTQYF. CDR3 DNA sequence: TGTGCCAGCAGCTTATTTGGAGCGGGGGGAACAGATACGCAGTATTTT.